The clone carrying this T cell receptor beta chain was seen many times. The CDR3 spans 15 residues. Germline V gene sequence: CDR1 SGHTA, CDR2 FQGNSA. The V segment lost 2 bases and the J segment 5 bases; nucleotides outside the gene matches: 7. TCRdb ran MiXCR on the 5' RACE reads and lists one entry per CDR3 protein. The table includes about 74,000 distinct CDR3 sequences, roughly 5.5% detected once. This entry comes from a study of neurological immune-mediated disorders. The sequencing input was PBMCs. The source is a man aged 18 to 30 with multiple sclerosis. V usage is TRBV7-2 and J usage is TRBJ2-7; TRBD2 matches 9 bases. In DNA form, the CDR3 reads TGTGCCAGCAGCTTAATGATTAGCGGGAGTAACGAGCAGTACTTC. Translated, it gives CASSLMISGSNEQYF.